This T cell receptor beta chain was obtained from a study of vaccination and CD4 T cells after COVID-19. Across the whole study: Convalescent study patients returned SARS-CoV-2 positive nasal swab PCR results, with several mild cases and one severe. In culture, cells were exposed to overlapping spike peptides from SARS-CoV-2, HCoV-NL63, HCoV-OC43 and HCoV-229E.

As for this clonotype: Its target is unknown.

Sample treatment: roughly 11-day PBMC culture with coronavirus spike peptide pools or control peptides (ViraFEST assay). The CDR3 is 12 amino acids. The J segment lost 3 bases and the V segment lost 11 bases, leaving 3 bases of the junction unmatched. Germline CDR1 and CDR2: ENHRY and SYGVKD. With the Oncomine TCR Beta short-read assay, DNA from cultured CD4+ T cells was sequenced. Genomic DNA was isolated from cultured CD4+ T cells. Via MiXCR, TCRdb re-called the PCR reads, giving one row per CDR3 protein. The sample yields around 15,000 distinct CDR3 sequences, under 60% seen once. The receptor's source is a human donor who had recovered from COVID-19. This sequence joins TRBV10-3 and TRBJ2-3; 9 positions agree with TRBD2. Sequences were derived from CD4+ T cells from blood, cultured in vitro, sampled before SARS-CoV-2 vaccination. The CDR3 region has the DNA TGTGCCTCAGGACTAGCGACAGATACGCAGTATTTT. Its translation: CASGLATDTQYF.